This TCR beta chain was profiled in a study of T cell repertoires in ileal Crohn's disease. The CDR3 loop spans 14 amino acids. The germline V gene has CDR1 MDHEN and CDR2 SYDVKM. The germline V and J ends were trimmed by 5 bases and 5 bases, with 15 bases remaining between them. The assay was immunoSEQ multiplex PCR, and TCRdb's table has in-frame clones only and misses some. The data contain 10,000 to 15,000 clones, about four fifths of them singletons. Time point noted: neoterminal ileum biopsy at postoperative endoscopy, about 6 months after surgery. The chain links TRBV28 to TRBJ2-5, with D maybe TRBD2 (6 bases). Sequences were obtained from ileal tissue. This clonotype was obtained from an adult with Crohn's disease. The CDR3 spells CASSNLLGRETQYF. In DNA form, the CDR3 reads TGTGCCAGCAGTAACCTACTGGGGAGGGAGACCCAGTACTTC.